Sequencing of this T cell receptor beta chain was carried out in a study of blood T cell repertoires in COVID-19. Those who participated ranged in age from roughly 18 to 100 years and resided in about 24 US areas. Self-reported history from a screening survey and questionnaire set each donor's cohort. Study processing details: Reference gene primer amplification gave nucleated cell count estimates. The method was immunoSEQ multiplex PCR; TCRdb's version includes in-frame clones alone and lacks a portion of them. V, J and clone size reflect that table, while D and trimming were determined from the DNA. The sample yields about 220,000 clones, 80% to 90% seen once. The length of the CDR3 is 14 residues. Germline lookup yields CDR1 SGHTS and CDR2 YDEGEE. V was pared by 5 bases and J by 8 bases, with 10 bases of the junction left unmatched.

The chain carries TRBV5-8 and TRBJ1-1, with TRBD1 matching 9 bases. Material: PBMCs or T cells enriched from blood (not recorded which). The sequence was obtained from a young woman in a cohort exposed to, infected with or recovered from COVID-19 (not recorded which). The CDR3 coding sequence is TGTGCCAGCAGGGGCCTCGGGACAGGGAAGGAAGCTTTCTTT. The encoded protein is CASRGLGTGKEAFF.